Detailed here is one TCR beta chain. The sample belongs to a study of blood T cell repertoires in COVID-19. Study-level information: Some COVID-19 samples were acute and others convalescent; all came from the United States, Italy and Spain. PBMCs, B-cell-depleted T cells, or T cells provided the cDNA or gDNA that made up the material.

The V segment lost 4 bases and the J segment 6 bases; nucleotides outside the gene matches: 2. CDR3 length equals 13 residues. From germline, CDR1 is SGHRS and CDR2 YFSETQ. Per the original methods: By means of reference gene primer amplification, nucleated cell counts were estimated. The assay was immunoSEQ multiplex PCR, and TCRdb's table has in-frame clones only and misses some. The DNA gave D and trimming, while V, J and clone size come from that table. Seen here are approximately 35,000 clones, roughly 85% observed once, and the top ten hold 8% to 10%. The sequenced sample was peripheral blood. This sequence joins TRBV5-1 and TRBJ2-7; TRBD2 matches at 12 bases. The TCR comes from a man older than 75 with active COVID-19. In DNA form, the CDR3 reads TGCGCCAGCAGCCCGACTAGCGGGGGCGAGCAGTACTTC. This encodes CASSPTSGGEQYF.